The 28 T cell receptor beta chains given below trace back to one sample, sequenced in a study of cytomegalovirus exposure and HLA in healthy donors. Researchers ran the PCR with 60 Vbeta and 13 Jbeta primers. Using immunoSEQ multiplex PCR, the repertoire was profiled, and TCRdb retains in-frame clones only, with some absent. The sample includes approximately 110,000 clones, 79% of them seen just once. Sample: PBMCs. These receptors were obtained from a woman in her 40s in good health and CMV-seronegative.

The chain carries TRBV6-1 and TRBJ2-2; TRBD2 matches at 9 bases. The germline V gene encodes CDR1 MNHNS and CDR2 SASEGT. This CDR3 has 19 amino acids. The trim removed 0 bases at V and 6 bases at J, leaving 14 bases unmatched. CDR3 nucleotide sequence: TGTGCCAGCAGTGAAGCTCGGAGGCTAGCGGGAAGTAATTCCGGGGAGCTGTTTTTT. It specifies CASSEARRLAGSNSGELFF.

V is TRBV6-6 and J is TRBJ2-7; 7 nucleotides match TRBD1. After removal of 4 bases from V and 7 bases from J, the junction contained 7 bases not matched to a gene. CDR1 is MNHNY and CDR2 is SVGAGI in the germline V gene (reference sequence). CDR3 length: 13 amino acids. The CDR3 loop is CASSSPGGEEQYF. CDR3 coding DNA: TGTGCCAGCAGTTCCCCAGGGGGAGAGGAGCAGTACTTC.

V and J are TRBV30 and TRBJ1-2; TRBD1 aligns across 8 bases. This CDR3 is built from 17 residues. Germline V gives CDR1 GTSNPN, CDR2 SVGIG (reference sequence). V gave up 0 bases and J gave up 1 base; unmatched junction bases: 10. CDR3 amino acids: CAWSVPRQGTVNYGYTF. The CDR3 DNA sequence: TGTGCCTGGAGTGTACCGCGACAGGGGACCGTTAACTATGGCTACACCTTC.

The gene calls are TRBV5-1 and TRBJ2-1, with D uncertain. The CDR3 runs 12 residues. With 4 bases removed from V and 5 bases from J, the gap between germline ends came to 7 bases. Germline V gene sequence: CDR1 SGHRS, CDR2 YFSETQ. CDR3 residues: CASSRTDNEQFF. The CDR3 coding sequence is TGCGCCAGCAGCCGTACAGACAATGAGCAGTTCTTC. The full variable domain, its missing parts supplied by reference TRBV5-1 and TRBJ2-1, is KAGVTQTPRYLIKTRGQQVTLSCSPISGHRSVSWYQQTPGQGLQFLFEYFSETQRNKGNFPGRFSGRQFSNSRSEMNVSTLELGDSALYLCASSRTDNEQFFGPGTRLTVL.

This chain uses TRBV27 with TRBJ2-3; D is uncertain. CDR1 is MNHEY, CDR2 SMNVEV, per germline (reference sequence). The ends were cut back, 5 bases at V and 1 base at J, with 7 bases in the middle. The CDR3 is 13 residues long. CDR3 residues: CASSPQGTDTQYF. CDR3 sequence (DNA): TGTGCCAGCAGTCCCCAGGGCACAGATACGCAGTATTTT.

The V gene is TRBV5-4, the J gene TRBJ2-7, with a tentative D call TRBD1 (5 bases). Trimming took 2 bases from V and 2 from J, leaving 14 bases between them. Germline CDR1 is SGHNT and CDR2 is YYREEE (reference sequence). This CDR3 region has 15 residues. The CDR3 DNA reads TGTGCCAGCAGCTTAGGGCAGGGATGGGCCTACGAGCAGTACTTC. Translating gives CASSLGQGWAYEQYF.

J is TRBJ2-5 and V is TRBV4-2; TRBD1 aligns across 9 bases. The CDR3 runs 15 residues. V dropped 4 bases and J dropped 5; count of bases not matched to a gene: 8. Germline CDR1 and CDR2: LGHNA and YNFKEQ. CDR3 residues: CASSPTGGRSETQYF. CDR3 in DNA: TGTGCCAGCAGCCCGACAGGGGGTCGTAGCGAGACCCAGTACTTC.

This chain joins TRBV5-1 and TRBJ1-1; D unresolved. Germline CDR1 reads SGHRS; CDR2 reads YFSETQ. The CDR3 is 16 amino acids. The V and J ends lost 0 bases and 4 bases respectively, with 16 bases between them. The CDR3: CASSLGLSQTLTEAFF. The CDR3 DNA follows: TGCGCCAGCAGCTTGGGACTGAGTCAGACTCTCACTGAAGCTTTCTTT.

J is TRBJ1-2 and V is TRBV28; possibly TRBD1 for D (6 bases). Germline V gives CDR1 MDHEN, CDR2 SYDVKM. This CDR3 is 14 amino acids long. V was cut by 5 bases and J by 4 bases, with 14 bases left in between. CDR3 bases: TGTGCCAGCAGTGAGGGGACACTTATCTATGGCTACACCTTC. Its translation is CASSEGTLIYGYTF.

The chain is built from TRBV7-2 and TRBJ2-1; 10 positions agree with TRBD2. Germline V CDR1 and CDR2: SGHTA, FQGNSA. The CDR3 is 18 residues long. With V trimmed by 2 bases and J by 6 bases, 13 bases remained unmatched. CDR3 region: CASSLTPMGLAGANEQFF. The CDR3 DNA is TGTGCCAGCAGCTTAACCCCAATGGGGCTAGCGGGAGCCAATGAGCAGTTCTTC.

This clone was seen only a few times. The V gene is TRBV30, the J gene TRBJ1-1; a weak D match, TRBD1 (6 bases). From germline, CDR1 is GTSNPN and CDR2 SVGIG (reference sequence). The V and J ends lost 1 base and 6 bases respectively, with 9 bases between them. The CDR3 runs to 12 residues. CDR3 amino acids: CAWSGEGAEAFF. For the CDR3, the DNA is TGTGCCTGGAGTGGGGAGGGGGCTGAAGCTTTCTTT.

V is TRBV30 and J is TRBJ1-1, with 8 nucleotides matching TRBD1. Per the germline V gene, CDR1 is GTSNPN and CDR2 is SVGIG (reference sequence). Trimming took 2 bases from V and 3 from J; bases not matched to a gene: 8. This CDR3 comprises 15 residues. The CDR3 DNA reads TGTGCCTGGAGTTCAACCGGGACAGGCGACACTGAAGCTTTCTTT. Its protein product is CAWSSTGTGDTEAFF.

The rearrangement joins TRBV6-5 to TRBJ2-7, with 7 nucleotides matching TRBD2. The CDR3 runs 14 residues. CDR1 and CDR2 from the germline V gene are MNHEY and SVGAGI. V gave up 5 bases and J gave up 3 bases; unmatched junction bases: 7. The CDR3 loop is CASSEGLDVYEQYF. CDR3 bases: TGTGCCAGCAGTGAAGGACTAGATGTCTACGAGCAGTACTTC.

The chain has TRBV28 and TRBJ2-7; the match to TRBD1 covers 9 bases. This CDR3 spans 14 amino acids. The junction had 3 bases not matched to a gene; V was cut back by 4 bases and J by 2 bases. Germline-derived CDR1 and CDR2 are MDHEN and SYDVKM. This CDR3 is CASSSRQGAYEQYF. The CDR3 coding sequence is TGTGCCAGCAGTTCACGACAGGGGGCCTACGAGCAGTACTTC.

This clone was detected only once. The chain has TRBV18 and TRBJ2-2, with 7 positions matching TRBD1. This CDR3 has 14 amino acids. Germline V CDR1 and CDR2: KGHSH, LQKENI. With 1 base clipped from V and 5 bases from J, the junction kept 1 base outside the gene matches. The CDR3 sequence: CASSPRDSTGELFF. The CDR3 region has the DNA TGTGCCAGCTCACCACGGGACAGTACCGGGGAGCTGTTTTTT.

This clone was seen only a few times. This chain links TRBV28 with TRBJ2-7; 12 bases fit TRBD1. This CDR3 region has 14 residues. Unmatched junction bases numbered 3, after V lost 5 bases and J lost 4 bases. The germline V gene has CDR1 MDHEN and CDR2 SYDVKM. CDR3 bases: TGTGCCAGCAGTGGGACAGGGGGCAGGTACGAGCAGTACTTC. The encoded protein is CASSGTGGRYEQYF.

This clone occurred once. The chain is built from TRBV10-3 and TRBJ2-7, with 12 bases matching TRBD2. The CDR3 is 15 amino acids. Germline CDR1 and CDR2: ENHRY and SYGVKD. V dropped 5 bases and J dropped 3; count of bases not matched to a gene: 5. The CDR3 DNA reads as TGTGCCATCAGTCTAGCGGGGGGGCCCTTCTACGAGCAGTACTTC. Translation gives CAISLAGGPFYEQYF.

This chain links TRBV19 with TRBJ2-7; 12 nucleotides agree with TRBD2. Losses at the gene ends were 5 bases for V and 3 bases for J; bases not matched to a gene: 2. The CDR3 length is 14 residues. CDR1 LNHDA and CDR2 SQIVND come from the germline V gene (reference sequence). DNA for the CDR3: TGTGCCAGTAGTCGACTAGCGGGAGACTACGAGCAGTACTTC. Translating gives CASSRLAGDYEQYF.

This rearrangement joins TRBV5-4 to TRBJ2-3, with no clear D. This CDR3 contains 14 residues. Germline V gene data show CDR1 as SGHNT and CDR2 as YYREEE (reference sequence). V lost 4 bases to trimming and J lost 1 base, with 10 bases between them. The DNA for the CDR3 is TGTGCCAGCAGCCCGGAGCATGGCACAGATACGCAGTATTTT. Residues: CASSPEHGTDTQYF.

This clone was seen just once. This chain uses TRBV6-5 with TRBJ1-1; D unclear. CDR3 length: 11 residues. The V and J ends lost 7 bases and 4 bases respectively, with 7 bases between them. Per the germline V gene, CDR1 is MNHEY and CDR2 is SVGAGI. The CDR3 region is CASKYLTEAFF. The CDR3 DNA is TGTGCCAGCAAATATCTCACTGAAGCTTTCTTT.

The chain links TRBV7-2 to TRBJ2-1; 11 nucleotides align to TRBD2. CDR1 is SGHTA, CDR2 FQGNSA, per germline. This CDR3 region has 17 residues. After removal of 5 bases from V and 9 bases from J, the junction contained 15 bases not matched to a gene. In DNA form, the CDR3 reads TGTGCCAGCAGCCTCCTGGTGGGTAGCGGGAGGGGCGGTGAGCAGTTCTTC. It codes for CASSLLVGSGRGGEQFF.

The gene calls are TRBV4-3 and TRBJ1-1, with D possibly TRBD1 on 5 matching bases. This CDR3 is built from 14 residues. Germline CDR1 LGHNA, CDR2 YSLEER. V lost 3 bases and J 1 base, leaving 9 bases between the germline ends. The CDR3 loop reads CASSHETGNTEAFF. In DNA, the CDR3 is TGCGCCAGCAGCCATGAAACAGGGAACACTGAAGCTTTCTTT.

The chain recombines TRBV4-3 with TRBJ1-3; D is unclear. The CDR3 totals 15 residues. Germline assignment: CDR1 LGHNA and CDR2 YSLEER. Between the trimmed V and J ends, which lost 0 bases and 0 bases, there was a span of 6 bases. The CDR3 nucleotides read TGCGCCAGCAGCCAAGACAGAAGCTCTGGAAACACCATATATTTT. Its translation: CASSQDRSSGNTIYF.

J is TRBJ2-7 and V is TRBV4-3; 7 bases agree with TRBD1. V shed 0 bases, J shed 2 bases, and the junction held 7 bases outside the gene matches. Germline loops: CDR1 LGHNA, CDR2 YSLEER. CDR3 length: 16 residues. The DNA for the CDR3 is TGCGCCAGCAGCCAAGATAGGGCAGGGGGAACCTACGAGCAGTACTTC. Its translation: CASSQDRAGGTYEQYF.

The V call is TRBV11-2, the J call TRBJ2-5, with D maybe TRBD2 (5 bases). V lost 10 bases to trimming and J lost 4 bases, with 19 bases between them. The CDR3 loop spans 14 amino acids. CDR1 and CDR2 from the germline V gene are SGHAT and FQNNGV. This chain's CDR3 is CAIGRWRSGETQYF. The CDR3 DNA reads TGTGCCATCGGTCGTTGGAGGAGCGGAGAGACCCAGTACTTC.

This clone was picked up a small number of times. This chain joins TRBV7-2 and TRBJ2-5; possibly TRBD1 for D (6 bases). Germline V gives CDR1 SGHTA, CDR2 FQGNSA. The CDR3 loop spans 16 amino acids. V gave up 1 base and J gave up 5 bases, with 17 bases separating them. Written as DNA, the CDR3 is TGTGCCAGCAGCTTAGATCGAAACAGGGCGACTGAGACCCAGTACTTC. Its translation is CASSLDRNRATETQYF.

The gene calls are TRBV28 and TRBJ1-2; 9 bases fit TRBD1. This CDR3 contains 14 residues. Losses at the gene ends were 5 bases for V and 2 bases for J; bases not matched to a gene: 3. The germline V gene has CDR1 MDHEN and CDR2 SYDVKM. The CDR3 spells CASSTGQGNYGYTF. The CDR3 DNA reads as TGTGCCAGCAGTACGGGACAGGGCAACTATGGCTACACCTTC.

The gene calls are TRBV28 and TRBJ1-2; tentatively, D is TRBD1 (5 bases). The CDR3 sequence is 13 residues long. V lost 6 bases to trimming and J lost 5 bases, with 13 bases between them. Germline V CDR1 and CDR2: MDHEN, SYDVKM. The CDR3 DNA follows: TGTGCCAGCAGCCGTAGGACAATTTATGGCTACACCTTC. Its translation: CASSRRTIYGYTF.